Listed below are T cell receptor beta chains from one sample, sequenced in a study of CD8 T cells in ankylosing spondylitis. TCRdb independently ran MiXCR on the 5' RACE reads; one entry per CDR3 protein. Of about 480,000 distinct CDR3 sequences listed, 15% to 20% are singletons. What was sequenced was blood, either unsorted or a sorted T cell fraction (not recorded which). The origin of the receptors is a male donor with ankylosing spondylitis. Both conserved end residues are part of each CDR3. A D gene is named only where the DNA matches it firmly. Not every row has a clone size; where given, it reads once, few, many or a size class.

V,D,J,size,DNA,CDR3
TRBV5-1,NA,TRBJ2-3,few,TGCGCCAGCAGCTTGGCAGACGGACGCACAGATACGCAGTATTTT,CASSLADGRTDTQYF
TRBV3-1,NA,TRBJ1-2,few,TGTGCCAGCACCCACCGCTTTAACTATGGCTACACCTTC,CASTHRFNYGYTF
TRBV7-2,TRBD2,TRBJ2-3,NA,TGTGCCAGCAGGCTTAGCGGGAGGGCCCTCGATACGCAGTATTTT,CASRLSGRALDTQYF
TRBV20-1,NA,TRBJ1-6,few,TGCAGTGCCCAGAGAGGAGGGTCCTATAATTCACCCCTCCACTTT,CSAQRGGSYNSPLHF
TRBV18,NA,TRBJ1-3,few,TGTGCCAGCTCACCACCGGAGGGGTCCTCTGGAAACACCATATATTTT,CASSPPEGSSGNTIYF
TRBV4-2,NA,TRBJ2-1,NA,TGTGCCAGCAGCCATGGGGGCGGGAGTTCCTACAATGAGCAGTTCTTC,CASSHGGGSSYNEQFF
TRBV6-1,TRBD1,TRBJ1-4,NA,TGTGCCAGCAGTCCAACACCCCGGACAGGACCTAATGAAAAACTGTTTTTT,CASSPTPRTGPNEKLFF
TRBV20-1,NA,TRBJ1-1,few,TGCAGTGCTAGGAAAGTGGGTTCGGACACTGAAGCTTTCTTT,CSARKVGSDTEAFF
TRBV5-1,NA,TRBJ1-6,NA,TGCGCCAGCAGCTCATGGTTCGGGAATAATTCACCCCTCCACTTT,CASSSWFGNNSPLHF
TRBV11-1,TRBD2,TRBJ2-3,few,TGTGCCAGCAGCACCGGGACTAGCTACACAGATACGCAGTATTTT,CASSTGTSYTDTQYF
TRBV12-3/TRBV12-4,TRBD1,TRBJ2-7,NA,TGTGCCAACAGCCCGGGACAGGGGGACTACGAGCAGTACTTC,CANSPGQGDYEQYF
TRBV7-9,TRBD2,TRBJ2-1,NA,TGTGCCAGCAGCTCGGAGGGGACTAGGTACAATGAGCAGTTCTTC,CASSSEGTRYNEQFF
TRBV12-3/TRBV12-4,TRBD1,TRBJ1-2,few,TGTGCCAGCAGTTTATCGGGACAGGGCAGTCCTGGCTACACCTTC,CASSLSGQGSPGYTF
TRBV3-1,NA,TRBJ1-5,NA,TGTGCCAGCAGCCAAGCGGGGGGCGAGGGCAATCAGCCCCAGCATTTT,CASSQAGGEGNQPQHF
TRBV29-1,NA,TRBJ1-2,many,TGCAGCGCCCACGGACAGCCGAGGGATGGTGGCTACACCTTC,CSAHGQPRDGGYTF
TRBV20-1,NA,TRBJ2-5,NA,TGCAGTGCGGATCCGGGACACTCACCTCAAGAGACCCAGTACTTC,CSADPGHSPQETQYF
TRBV3-1,TRBD1,TRBJ2-7,NA,TGTGCCAGCAGCCGCGACAGGGGGTTTACCTACGAGCAGTACTTC,CASSRDRGFTYEQYF
TRBV6-6,NA,TRBJ2-7,NA,TGTGCCAGCAGCCCCGGGACCCCACCGGAGCAGTACTTC,CASSPGTPPEQYF
TRBV20-1,NA,TRBJ2-7,few,TGCAGTGCTAGAGTCCGCGTGGGGTATTCCTACGAGCAGTACTTC,CSARVRVGYSYEQYF
TRBV20-1,TRBD1,TRBJ2-1,NA,TGCAGTGCCCCCCCGGACAGGGCGTTCTACAATGAGCAGTTCTTC,CSAPPDRAFYNEQFF
TRBV6-2/TRBV6-3,NA,TRBJ2-7,few,TGTGCCAGCAGTTCCCTGGCACAGAATTCCTACGAGCAGTACTTC,CASSSLAQNSYEQYF
TRBV5-1,TRBD1,TRBJ2-7,many,TGCGCCAGCAGCCCAGGACAGGGTCCCTACGAGCAGTACTTC,CASSPGQGPYEQYF
TRBV4-1,NA,TRBJ1-6,NA,TGCGCCAGCAGCCAACGGGAGAATTCACCCCTCCACTTT,CASSQRENSPLHF
TRBV7-2,NA,TRBJ1-1,few,TGTGCCAGCAGCAGAAAGTCCGGGACGCCGGGAGGCACTGAAGCTTTCTTT,CASSRKSGTPGGTEAFF
TRBV2,NA,TRBJ2-1,many,TGTGCCAGCAGTGGCCAGCGGCGCTACAATGAGCAGTTCTTC,CASSGQRRYNEQFF
TRBV20-1,NA,TRBJ2-7,many,TGCAGTGCTCCCCGGGTTAAATCCCCACTCCACTACGAGCAGTACTTC,CSAPRVKSPLHYEQYF
TRBV15,NA,TRBJ1-1,few,TGTGCCACCAGCATAGGGACATTAGATGAAGCTTTCTTT,CATSIGTLDEAFF
TRBV10-3,TRBD1,TRBJ1-2,NA,TGTGCCAGCCAGACAGGGGGGGTTGGCTACACCTTC,CASQTGGVGYTF
TRBV11-2,TRBD1,TRBJ2-2,NA,TGTGCCAGCAGCCCATACTTCGGGACAGGGGGCGACACCGGGGAGCTGTTTTTT,CASSPYFGTGGDTGELFF
TRBV12-3/TRBV12-4,TRBD2,TRBJ2-5,few,TGTGCCAGCAGTTTTTATAGCCGGGGACTAGCGGGAGAGGGAGAGACCCAGTACTTC,CASSFYSRGLAGEGETQYF
TRBV3-1,TRBD1,TRBJ1-1,NA,TGTGCCAGCAGCCAGCCAGGGGGGGCTGAAGCTTTCTTT,CASSQPGGAEAFF
TRBV20-1,NA,TRBJ2-5,NA,TGCAGTGCCGAGGCAGGGGTCGAGACCCAGTACTTC,CSAEAGVETQYF
TRBV28,TRBD1,TRBJ1-4,few,TGTGCCAGCAGTTCCTTTCGGACAGGGGAAAAACTGTTTTTT,CASSSFRTGEKLFF
TRBV10-3,NA,TRBJ2-7,few,TGTGCCATCAGTGACCCGATTCGGAAATCCTACGAGCAGTACTTC,CAISDPIRKSYEQYF
TRBV18,TRBD1,TRBJ2-6,few,TGTGCCAGCTCACTGAGGGCCAGGGACAGCTCTGGGGCCAACGTCCTGACTTTC,CASSLRARDSSGANVLTF
TRBV6-4,TRBD1,TRBJ2-1,few,TGTGCCAGCAGTGACGAGGACAGGGGAAATGAGCAGTTCTTC,CASSDEDRGNEQFF
TRBV5-1,TRBD2,TRBJ2-3,NA,TGCGCCAGTACCCCGCGGGGGGCCCTCACAGATACGCAGTATTTT,CASTPRGALTDTQYF
TRBV18,NA,TRBJ2-7,few,TGTGCCAGCTCACCATCAGCCCACTACGAGCAGTACTTC,CASSPSAHYEQYF